This T cell receptor (beta chain) was captured in a study of blood T cell repertoires in COVID-19. The overall study: PBMCs, B-cell-depleted T cells, or T cells were the source of the cDNA or gDNA that made up the material.

CDR1 SEHNR and CDR2 FQNEAQ come from the germline V gene (reference sequence). V was pared by 1 base and J by 6 bases, with 12 bases between. This CDR3 region has 14 residues. As handled by the study authors: It was from reference gene primer amplification that nucleated cell counts were estimated. TCRdb's table, derived via immunoSEQ multiplex PCR, lists solely in-frame clones and lacks some. D and trimming come from the DNA, and the V and J calls and clone size come from that table. The sample lists under 200,000 clones, approximately 80% occurring once. Clinical history reported by participants formed the basis on which cohorts were assigned. All recovered Cohort 3 donors got two negative PCRs, got clearance, or saw symptom resolution.

This TCR derives from a man aged 50-59 years who had recovered from COVID-19. The chain links TRBV7-9 to TRBJ1-2; D gene unclear. The sequencing sample was made of PBMCs or T cells enriched from blood (not recorded which). The CDR3 DNA reads as TGTGCCAGCAGCTTAGGGAACAGCAACCATGGCTACACCTTC. This gives the protein CASSLGNSNHGYTF.